These 31 T cell receptor beta chains were all obtained from the same sample, sequenced in a study of T cell repertoires in cytomegalovirus infection. TCRdb reprocessed the reads via MiXCR and lists one record per CDR3 protein. The sample lists around 630,000 distinct CDR3 sequences; approximately 24% were seen once. The sample consisted of CD8+ T cells from PBMCs. The receptors were sampled from a human donor in good health (CMV status not recorded). Some clones in this sample may be carry-over from other donors' samples.

The rearrangement links TRBV10-3 to TRBJ1-3, with 8 bases fitting TRBD1. CDR1 is ENHRY, CDR2 SYGVKD, per germline. V shed 10 bases, J shed 1 base, and the junction held 9 bases outside the gene matches. The CDR3 spans 15 residues. The chain's CDR3 is CATTGTGPSGNTIYF. In DNA form, the CDR3 reads TGTGCCACCACCGGGACAGGACCATCTGGAAACACCATATATTTT.

In this sample, this clonotype turned up many times. The rearrangement joins TRBV12-3 or TRBV12-4 to TRBJ1-2; D ambiguous. The CDR3 is made up of 15 amino acids. Deletions cut 2 bases from V and 4 bases from J, with 14 bases between. The CDR3 loop is CASSLNPGGPYGYTF. CDR3 coding DNA: TGTGCCAGCAGTTTAAATCCAGGAGGTCCCTATGGCTACACCTTC.

The gene calls are TRBV19 and TRBJ1-5, with D unclear. Trimming pared 11 bases from V and 0 bases from J, leaving 11 bases between. This CDR3 is 13 amino acids long. The germline V gene encodes CDR1 LNHDA and CDR2 SQIVND (reference sequence). Here the CDR3 DNA reads TGTGCCTCGGCTCTTTATAGCAATCAGCCCCAGCATTTT. Its translation: CASALYSNQPQHF.

In this sample, this clonotype turned up a few times. J is TRBJ2-2 and V is TRBV7-9; 7 bases are shared with TRBD2. The trim removed 2 bases at V and 0 bases at J, leaving 6 bases unmatched. Looked up from germline, CDR1 is SEHNR and CDR2 is FQNEAQ (reference sequence). The CDR3 spans 17 residues. The CDR3 protein is CASSLLRAGTNTGELFF. The DNA of the CDR3 is TGTGCCAGCAGCTTATTACGAGCGGGGACGAACACCGGGGAGCTGTTTTTT.

This rearrangement joins TRBV6-2 or TRBV6-3 to TRBJ2-7, with 10 nucleotides matching TRBD2. Germline V lookup: CDR1 MNHEY, CDR2 SVGEGT. The trim removed 6 bases at V and 2 bases at J, leaving 10 bases unmatched. The CDR3 has 16 amino acids. CDR3 residues: CASSRPGLADTYEQYV. CDR3 sequence (DNA): TGTGCCAGCAGCCGCCCAGGACTAGCGGATACCTACGAGCAGTACGTC.

This clonotype was picked up a small number of times. The V gene is TRBV29-1, the J gene TRBJ2-3; D gene uncertain. Trimming left V 0 bases short and J 0 bases short, with 13 bases between. CDR1 and CDR2 (germline): SQVTM, ANQGSEA. The CDR3 is 16 amino acids. CDR3 bases: TGCAGCGTTGAAGATTGGGCAGAGTCTAGCACAGATACGCAGTATTTT. Its protein is CSVEDWAESSTDTQYF.

V is TRBV2 and J is TRBJ2-3, with D unresolved. The length of the CDR3 is 15 residues. V shed 7 bases and J shed 2 bases, with 16 bases lying between them. Germline V gene lookup returns CDR1 SNHLY and CDR2 FYNNEI. CDR3 DNA sequence: TGTGCCAGCACGGACGGAAAATCCTACACAGATACGCAGTATTTT. Translating gives CASTDGKSYTDTQYF.

This clonotype was seen only a few times. The rearrangement uses TRBV27 and TRBJ2-4; 12 bases align to TRBD2. Trimming cost V 6 bases and J 1 base; bases outside gene matches: 4. Per germline, CDR1 MNHEY and CDR2 SMNVEV (reference sequence). This CDR3 has 16 amino acids. This chain's CDR3 is CASSPSGGAAKNIQYF. The CDR3 DNA is TGTGCCAGCAGCCCTAGCGGGGGGGCCGCCAAAAACATTCAGTACTTC.

Written as DNA, the CDR3 is TGTGCCAGCAGCTCCCTCGCAACTAATGAAAAACTGTTTTTT. It codes for CASSSLATNEKLFF. This sequence joins TRBV7-6 and TRBJ1-4; D gene uncertain. The germline V gene has CDR1 SGHVS and CDR2 FNYEAQ. There are 14 residues in the CDR3. The V end lost 4 bases, the J end lost 0 bases, and 6 bases lay between the germline ends.

Only a few counts were recorded for this clonotype. The chain joins TRBV6-6 to TRBJ1-5, with a tentative D call TRBD1 (5 bases). There are 15 residues in the CDR3. Germline V gene lookup returns CDR1 MNHNY and CDR2 SVGAGI (reference sequence). Trimming took 5 bases from V and 3 from J, leaving 14 bases between them. The CDR3, as DNA: TGTGCCAGCAGTGAGGTCGACAGTACCAATCAGCCCCAGCATTTT. The encoded protein is CASSEVDSTNQPQHF.

The chain is built from TRBV28 and TRBJ1-2; 7 bases map to TRBD1. The CDR3 has 15 amino acids. Germline CDR1 is MDHEN and CDR2 is SYDVKM. The J segment lost 3 bases and the V segment lost 7 bases, leaving 11 bases of the junction unmatched. The CDR3 protein is CASILKGGQHYGYTF. In nucleotides, the CDR3 is TGTGCCAGCATCCTTAAAGGGGGCCAGCACTATGGCTACACCTTC.

This clonotype was counted ten times or more. The chain carries TRBV7-8 and TRBJ2-7; D possibly corresponds to TRBD1 (6 bases). The CDR3 is made up of 13 amino acids. V lost 5 bases and J 0 bases, leaving 8 bases between the germline ends. CDR1 SGHVS and CDR2 FQNEAQ come from the germline V gene. CDR3 nucleotides: TGTGCCAGCAGCCGGGACAACTCCTACGAGCAGTACTTC. It translates to CASSRDNSYEQYF.

V and J are TRBV6-2 or TRBV6-3 and TRBJ1-6; the match to TRBD1 covers 9 bases. Germline CDR1 MNHEY, CDR2 SVGEGT. V lost 6 bases and J lost 1; bases outside the gene matches: 16. The CDR3 is 20 amino acids. CDR3 DNA sequence: TGTGCCAGCAGGTACCTTCTCTCCAGGACAGGGGAATCCTATAATTCACCCCTCCACTTT. This codes for CASRYLLSRTGESYNSPLHF.

Concerning this clonotype itself: A much more abundant neighbour one base away suggests this may be a read error. V is TRBV12-5 and J is TRBJ1-2; 7 positions agree with TRBD1. CDR1 LGHNT and CDR2 FRNRAP come from the germline V gene. The CDR3 spans 14 residues. J was trimmed by 8 bases and V by 6 bases; bases with no gene match: 12. The CDR3 DNA follows: TGTGCTAGTGGGGACAGGAGGTTACTCTGGGGCTACACCTTC. It codes for CASGDRRLLWGYTF.

This clonotype was detected ten times or more. This chain connects TRBV7-6 to TRBJ2-2; D is unresolved. V gave up 5 bases and J gave up 3 bases, with 10 bases separating them. Per the germline V gene, CDR1 is SGHVS and CDR2 is FNYEAQ. The CDR3 spans 14 residues. CDR3 bases: TGTGCCAGCAGCCCCCGTTCCTACACCGGGGAGCTGTTTTTT. Its protein is CASSPRSYTGELFF.

This clonotype was observed a few times. The V gene is TRBV28, the J gene TRBJ2-4; 7 nucleotides match TRBD1. The CDR3 loop spans 16 amino acids. The junction had 8 bases not matched to a gene; V was cut back by 5 bases and J by 1 base. Germline loops: CDR1 MDHEN, CDR2 SYDVKM. This chain's CDR3 is CASSQPQGSAKNIQYF. The CDR3, as DNA: TGTGCCAGCAGTCAACCACAGGGGTCCGCCAAAAACATTCAGTACTTC. The full variable domain, its missing parts supplied by reference TRBV28 and TRBJ2-4, is DVKVTQSSRYLVKRTGEKVFLECVQDMDHENMFWYRQDPGLGLRLIYFSYDVKMKEKGDIPEGYSVSREKKERFSLILESASTNQTSMYLCASSQPQGSAKNIQYFGAGTRLSVL.

This clonotype was found many times. The chain links TRBV7-6 to TRBJ1-1; D is uncertain. The germline V gene has CDR1 SGHVS and CDR2 FNYEAQ. V lost 1 base and J lost 4, with 10 bases in between. The CDR3 contains 14 residues. The CDR3 DNA reads as TGTGCCAGCAGCTTAGGCCCGGGTATCACTGAAGCTTTCTTT. It is translated as CASSLGPGITEAFF.

The sample holds many counts of this clonotype. The chain has TRBV7-8 and TRBJ2-3; D perhaps matches TRBD1 (5 bases). Germline loops: CDR1 SGHVS, CDR2 FQNEAQ. Trimming shortened V by 5 bases and J by 4 bases, and 16 bases separated the two germline ends. This CDR3 comprises 15 residues. The CDR3 loop is CASSLTVGHADTQYF. The CDR3 DNA sequence: TGTGCCAGCAGCCTGACAGTTGGGCACGCAGATACGCAGTATTTT. The full variable domain, with the rest looked up from reference TRBV7-8 and TRBJ2-3, is GAGVSQSPRYKVAKRGQDVALRCDPISGHVSLFWYQQALGQGPEFLTYFQNEAQLDKSGLPSDRFFAERPEGSVSTLKIQRTQQEDSAVYLCASSLTVGHADTQYFGPGTRLTVL.

This clonotype was observed a handful of times. The chain carries TRBV19 and TRBJ1-5; D not resolved. V was cut by 7 bases and J by 7 bases, with 11 bases left in between. This CDR3 region has 12 residues. Germline values: CDR1 LNHDA, CDR2 SQIVND (reference sequence). Here the CDR3 reads CASKNGFQPQHF. Written as DNA, the CDR3 is TGTGCCAGTAAGAACGGCTTCCAGCCCCAGCATTTT. The full variable domain, its missing parts supplied by reference TRBV19 and TRBJ1-5, is DGGITQSPKYLFRKEGQNVTLSCEQNLNHDAMYWYRQDPGQGLRLIYYSQIVNDFQKGDIAEGYSVSREKKESFPLTVTSAQKNPTAFYLCASKNGFQPQHFGDGTRLSIL.

Regarding this clonotype: This clone may be a read error of a much larger clone one base away. The rearrangement joins TRBV7-2 to TRBJ2-2, with 9 nucleotides matching TRBD2. Trimming took 5 bases from V and 5 from J; bases not matched to a gene: 12. The CDR3 extends over 17 amino acids. Germline V lookup: CDR1 SGHTA, CDR2 FQGNSA. This CDR3 reads CASSPSERGVSTGELFF. The CDR3 DNA reads as TGTGCCAGCAGCCCATCCGAGCGGGGGGTCAGTACCGGGGAGCTGTTTTTT.

The CDR3 loop reads CASSLFMGWNTEAFF. Written as DNA, the CDR3 is TGTGCCAGCAGTTTATTTATGGGCTGGAACACTGAAGCTTTCTTT. This chain links TRBV28 with TRBJ1-1; D is ambiguous. The V gene lost 1 base and the J gene lost 1 base, with 10 bases spanning the gap. CDR3 length: 15 residues. Germline assignment: CDR1 MDHEN and CDR2 SYDVKM.

The CDR3 here is CAISESTGGRDNSPLHF. CDR3 DNA sequence: TGTGCCATCAGTGAGTCGACAGGGGGCAGGGATAATTCACCCCTCCACTTT. J is TRBJ1-6 and V is TRBV10-3, with 10 bases lining up with TRBD1. V lost 0 bases to trimming and J lost 5 bases; unmatched junction nucleotides: 4. This CDR3 spans 17 amino acids. In germline, CDR1 is ENHRY, CDR2 SYGVKD.

V gene TRBV12-3 or TRBV12-4 combines with J gene TRBJ2-5; D is tentatively TRBD1 or TRBD2 (7 bases each). The CDR3 consists of 14 residues. The V and J ends lost 11 bases and 1 base respectively, with 17 bases between them. The CDR3 DNA reads as TGTGCCTCGACAGGGCGGGGGTTCCAAGAGACCCAGTACTTC. Translated: CASTGRGFQETQYF.

This clonotype came up many times. The genes are TRBV7-3 and TRBJ2-1, with 9 bases matching TRBD1. V lost 1 base, J lost 7 bases, and 14 bases stayed unmatched. Germline CDR1 is SGHTA and CDR2 is FQGTGA. The CDR3 is made up of 18 amino acids. The CDR3 region is CASSLNSGLGQGFNEQFF. The CDR3 nucleotides read TGTGCCAGCAGCTTAAATTCAGGGTTGGGACAGGGCTTTAATGAGCAGTTCTTC. The complete variable domain, with remaining parts taken from reference TRBV7-3 and TRBJ2-1, reads GAGVSQTPSNKVTEKGKYVELRCDPISGHTALYWYRQSLGQGPEFLIYFQGTGAADDSGLPNDRFFAVRPEGSVSTLKIQRTERGDSAVYLCASSLNSGLGQGFNEQFFGPGTRLTVL.

This clonotype has just a few counts. J is TRBJ1-1 and V is TRBV29-1; maybe TRBD1 (5 bases). The germline V gene has CDR1 SQVTM and CDR2 ANQGSEA. The CDR3 extends over 13 amino acids. The V end lost 4 bases, the J end lost 3 bases, and 12 bases lay between the germline ends. The CDR3 spells CSVAEGSYTEAFF. In DNA form, the CDR3 reads TGCAGCGTTGCGGAGGGGTCTTACACTGAAGCTTTCTTT.

This clonotype has more than one count but fewer than ten. The V gene is TRBV14, the J gene TRBJ2-1; possibly TRBD2 for D (5 bases). CDR1 is SGHDN, CDR2 FVKESK, per germline. Trimming left V 1 base short and J 12 bases short, with 13 bases between. This CDR3 spans 13 amino acids. CDR3 coding DNA: TGTGCCAGCAGCCAAGGTGGGAGTCCAGGGCAGTTCTTC. It specifies CASSQGGSPGQFF.

The chain has TRBV2 and TRBJ1-1, with 7 bases lining up with TRBD1. Germline lookup yields CDR1 SNHLY and CDR2 FYNNEI. V lost 10 bases, J lost 4 bases, and 18 bases stayed unmatched. The CDR3 totals 16 residues. The CDR3 bases are TGTGCCAACAGGGGCCGCCGGCTCATGGTGGGCACTGAAGCTTTCTTT. Protein product: CANRGRRLMVGTEAFF. The variable domain in full, completed from reference TRBV2 and TRBJ1-1, reads EPEVTQTPSHQVTQMGQEVILRCVPISNHLYFYWYRQILGQKVEFLVSFYNNEISEKSEIFDDQFSVERPDGSNFTLKIRSTKLEDSAMYFCANRGRRLMVGTEAFFGQGTRLTVV.

In this sample, this clonotype turned up many times. V and J are TRBV7-9 and TRBJ2-6, with TRBD1 matching over 11 bases. There are 19 residues in the CDR3. Germline values: CDR1 SEHNR, CDR2 FQNEAQ (reference sequence). After removal of 4 bases from V and 2 bases from J, the junction contained 10 bases not matched to a gene. For the CDR3, the DNA is TGTGCCAGCAGCTCGACGGACAGGGGGCCATTTCCTGGGGCCAACGTCCTGACTTTC. Encoded protein: CASSSTDRGPFPGANVLTF. Using reference TRBV7-9 and TRBJ2-6 for the parts outside the CDR3, the full variable domain is DTGVSQNPRHKITKRGQNVTFRCDPISEHNRLYWYRQTLGQGPEFLTYFQNEAQLEKSRLLSDRFSAERPKGSFSTLEIQRTEQGDSAMYLCASSSTDRGPFPGANVLTFGAGSRLTVL.

This clonotype was recorded at least ten times. The chain is built from TRBV7-8 and TRBJ2-5, with 13 bases lining up with TRBD2. J lost 3 bases, V lost 6 bases, and 10 bases had no gene match. The CDR3 runs 17 residues. From germline, CDR1 is SGHVS and CDR2 FQNEAQ. The CDR3 loop reads CASRWGLAGRGEETQYF. In nucleotides, the CDR3 is TGTGCCAGCAGATGGGGACTAGCGGGGAGGGGGGAAGAGACCCAGTACTTC.

The sample holds a few counts of this clonotype. The rearrangement links TRBV7-6 to TRBJ2-5, with D possibly being TRBD1 or TRBD2 (5 bases each). CDR3 size: 13 residues. Germline V gene lookup returns CDR1 SGHVS and CDR2 FNYEAQ. V was clipped by 4 bases and J by 12 bases, with 18 bases between them. CDR3 sequence: CASSSAGDPREYF. CDR3 sequence (DNA): TGTGCCAGCAGCTCCGCCGGGGACCCACGGGAGTACTTC. The full variable domain, rest sourced from reference TRBV7-6 and TRBJ2-5, is GAGVSQSPRYKVTKRGQDVALRCDPISGHVSLYWYRQALGQGPEFLTYFNYEAQQDKSGLPNDRFSAERPEGSISTLTIQRTEQRDSAMYRCASSSAGDPREYFGPGTRLLVL.

The CDR3 loop is CSAPRQGARETQYF. DNA of the CDR3: TGCAGTGCCCCTCGACAGGGGGCTAGGGAGACCCAGTACTTC. The rearrangement uses TRBV20-1 and TRBJ2-5, with 10 bases matching TRBD1. The CDR3 sequence is 14 residues long. Unmatched junction bases numbered 9, after V lost 6 bases and J lost 5 bases. In germline, CDR1 is DFQATT, CDR2 SNEGSKA (reference sequence).